The clone carrying this TCR beta chain was seen ten or more times. The germline CDR1 and CDR2 sequences are SGDLS and YYNGEE. This CDR3 is built from 17 residues. Trimming at V came to 3 bases and at J to 5 bases, leaving 14 bases not matched to a gene. This sample stems from a study of blood T cell repertoires in COVID-19. Methods used by the authors: Reference gene primer amplification in the assay estimated nucleated cell counts. Repertoires were generated with immunoSEQ multiplex PCR, while TCRdb's copy carries only in-frame clones and drops some. V and J calls and clone size are those listed in that table; D and trimming were worked out from the DNA. The sample lists roughly 160,000 clones; 75% to 85% were seen once. Recruits, aged 18 to 89 years, lived in 24 US areas. Recovered Cohort 3 donors showed two negative PCRs, clearance, or symptom resolution.

V usage is TRBV9 and J usage is TRBJ1-2; the match to TRBD1 covers 9 bases. This receptor was taken from a woman aged 55-69 years who had recovered from COVID-19. The sequenced sample consisted of PBMCs or T cells enriched from blood (not recorded which). CDR3 in amino acids: CASSGGDRANYVYGYTF. The CDR3 DNA is TGTGCCAGCAGCGGAGGGGACAGGGCCAATTACGTTTATGGCTACACCTTC.